This T cell receptor (beta chain) was identified in a study of tumor-infiltrating lymphocytes in localized non-small cell lung cancer. Notes on the study in general: IM1 and IM2 tumors showed no difference in T-cell fraction. Compared with uninvolved lung, tumors showed higher T cell infiltration by TCRbeta sequencing.

There are 12 residues in the CDR3. CDR1 MNHNY and CDR2 SVGAGI come from the germline V gene (reference sequence). The V gene lost 6 bases and the J gene lost 11 bases, with 16 bases spanning the gap. Method: immunoSEQ multiplex PCR; TCRdb's copy keeps in-frame clones and lacks some. The sample includes around 14,000 clones, about two thirds seen only once; the top ten take roughly 23%. This clone was seen a few times. Its antigen is still unknown. V is TRBV6-6 and J is TRBJ1-1, with a possible D match to TRBD1 (5 bases). This receptor was taken from a human donor with non-small cell lung cancer. Source material: uninvolved lung tissue not adjacent to the tumor. The CDR3 sequence: CASSARGGEAFF. As DNA, the CDR3 is TGTGCCAGCAGCGCACGGGGGGGGGAGGCTTTCTTT.